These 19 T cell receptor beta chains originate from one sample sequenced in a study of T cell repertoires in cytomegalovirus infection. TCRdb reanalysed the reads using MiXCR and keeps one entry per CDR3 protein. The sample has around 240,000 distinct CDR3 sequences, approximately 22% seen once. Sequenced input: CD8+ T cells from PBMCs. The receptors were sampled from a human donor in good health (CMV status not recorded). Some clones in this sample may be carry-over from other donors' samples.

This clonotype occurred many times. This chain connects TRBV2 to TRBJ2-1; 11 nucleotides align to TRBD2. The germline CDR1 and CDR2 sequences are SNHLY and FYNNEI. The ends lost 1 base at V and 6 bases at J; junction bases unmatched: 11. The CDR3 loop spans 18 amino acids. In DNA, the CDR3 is TGTGCCAGCAGTGAAGATTTGGGGGGACTAGCGGCGTTCAATGAGCAGTTCTTC. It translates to CASSEDLGGLAAFNEQFF.

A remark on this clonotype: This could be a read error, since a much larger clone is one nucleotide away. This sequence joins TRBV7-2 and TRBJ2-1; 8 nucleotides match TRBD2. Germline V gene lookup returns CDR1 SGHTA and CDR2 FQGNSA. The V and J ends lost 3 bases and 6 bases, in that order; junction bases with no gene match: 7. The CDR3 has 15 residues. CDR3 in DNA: TGTGCCAGCAGCTTTACGGGGGGGTCGGGCAATGAGCAGTTCTTC. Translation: CASSFTGGSGNEQFF.

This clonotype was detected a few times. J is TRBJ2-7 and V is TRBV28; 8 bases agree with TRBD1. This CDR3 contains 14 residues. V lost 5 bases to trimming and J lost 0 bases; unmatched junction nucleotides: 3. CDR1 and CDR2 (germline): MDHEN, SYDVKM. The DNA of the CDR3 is TGTGCCAGCAGTGGGACAGGTAGCTCCTACGAGCAGTACTTC. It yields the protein CASSGTGSSYEQYF.

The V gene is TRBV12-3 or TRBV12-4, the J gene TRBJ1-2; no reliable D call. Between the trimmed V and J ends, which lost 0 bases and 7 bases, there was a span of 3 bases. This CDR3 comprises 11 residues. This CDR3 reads CASSLASGYTF. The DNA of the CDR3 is TGTGCCAGCAGTTTAGCGAGTGGCTACACCTTC.

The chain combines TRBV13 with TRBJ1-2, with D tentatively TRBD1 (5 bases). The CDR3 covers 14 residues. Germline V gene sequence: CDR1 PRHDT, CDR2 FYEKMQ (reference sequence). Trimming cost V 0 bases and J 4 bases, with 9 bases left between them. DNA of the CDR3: TGTGCCAGCAGCTTAGGTGGGGGAAGCTATGGCTACACCTTC. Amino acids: CASSLGGGSYGYTF.

The CDR3 DNA is TGCAGTGCTTACCTGACATTAGAAAACACTGAAGCTTTCTTT. This encodes CSAYLTLENTEAFF. The V gene is TRBV20-1, the J gene TRBJ1-1; D is uncertain. The germline V and J ends were trimmed by 5 bases and 2 bases, with 15 bases remaining between them. This CDR3 comprises 14 residues. Germline-derived CDR1 and CDR2 are DFQATT and SNEGSKA (reference sequence).

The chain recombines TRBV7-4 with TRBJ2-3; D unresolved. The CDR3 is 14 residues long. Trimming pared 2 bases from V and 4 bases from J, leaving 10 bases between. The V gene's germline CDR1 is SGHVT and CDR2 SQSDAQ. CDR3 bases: TGTGCCAGCAGCTTATTACGACCAGCAGATACGCAGTATTTT. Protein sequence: CASSLLRPADTQYF.

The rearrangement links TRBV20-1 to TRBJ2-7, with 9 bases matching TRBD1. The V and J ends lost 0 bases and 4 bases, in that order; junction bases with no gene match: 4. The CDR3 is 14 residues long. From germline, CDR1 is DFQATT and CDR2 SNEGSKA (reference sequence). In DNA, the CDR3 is TGCAGTGCTAGAGATCCGGGACAGGGTTACGAGCAGTACTTC. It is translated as CSARDPGQGYEQYF.

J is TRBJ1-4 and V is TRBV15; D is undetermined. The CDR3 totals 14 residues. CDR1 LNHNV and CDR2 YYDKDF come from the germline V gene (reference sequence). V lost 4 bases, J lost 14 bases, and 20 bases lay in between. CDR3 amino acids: CATSTTGSRLFLFF. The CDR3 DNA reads TGTGCCACCAGCACGACCGGGAGTAGGTTGTTTCTGTTTTTT.

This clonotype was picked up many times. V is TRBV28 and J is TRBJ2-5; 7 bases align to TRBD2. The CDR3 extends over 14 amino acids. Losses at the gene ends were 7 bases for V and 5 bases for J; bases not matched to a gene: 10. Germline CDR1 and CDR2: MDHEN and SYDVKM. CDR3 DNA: TGTGCCAGCAAAAGCGGGGCTACGGCGGAGACCCAGTACTTC. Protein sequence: CASKSGATAETQYF.

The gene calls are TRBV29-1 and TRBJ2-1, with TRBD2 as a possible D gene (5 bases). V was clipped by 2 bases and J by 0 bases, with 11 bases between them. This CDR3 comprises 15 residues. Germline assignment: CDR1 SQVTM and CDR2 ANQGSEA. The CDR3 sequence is CSVELPGLSYNEQFF. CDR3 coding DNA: TGCAGCGTTGAACTACCCGGACTCTCCTACAATGAGCAGTTCTTC.

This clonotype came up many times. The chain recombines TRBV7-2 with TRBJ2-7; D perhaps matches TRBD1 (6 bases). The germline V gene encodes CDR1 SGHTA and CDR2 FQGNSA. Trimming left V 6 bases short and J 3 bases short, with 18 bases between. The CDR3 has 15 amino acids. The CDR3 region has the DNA TGTGCCAGCAGATCTTACAGGGTGGCAGGCTACGAGCAGTACTTC. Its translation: CASRSYRVAGYEQYF.

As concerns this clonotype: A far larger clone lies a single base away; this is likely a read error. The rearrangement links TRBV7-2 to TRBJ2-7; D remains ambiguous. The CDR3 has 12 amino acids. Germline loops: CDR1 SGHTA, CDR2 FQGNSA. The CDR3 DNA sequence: TGTGCCAGCAGCTTGAGCTCCTGCGAGCAGTACTTC. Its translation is CASSLSSCEQYF.

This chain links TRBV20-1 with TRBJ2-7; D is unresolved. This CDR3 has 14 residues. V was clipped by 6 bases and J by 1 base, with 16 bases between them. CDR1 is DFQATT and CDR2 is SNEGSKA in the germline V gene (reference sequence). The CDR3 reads CSAPLSVPSYEQYF. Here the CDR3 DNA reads TGCAGTGCCCCCTTAAGCGTTCCTTCCTACGAGCAGTACTTC.

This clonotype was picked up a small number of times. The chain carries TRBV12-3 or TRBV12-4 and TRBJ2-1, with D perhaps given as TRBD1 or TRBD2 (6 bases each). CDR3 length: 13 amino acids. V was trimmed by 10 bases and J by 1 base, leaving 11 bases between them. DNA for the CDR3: TGTGCCACAGGGGCGGGATCCTACAATGAGCAGTTCTTC. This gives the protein CATGAGSYNEQFF.

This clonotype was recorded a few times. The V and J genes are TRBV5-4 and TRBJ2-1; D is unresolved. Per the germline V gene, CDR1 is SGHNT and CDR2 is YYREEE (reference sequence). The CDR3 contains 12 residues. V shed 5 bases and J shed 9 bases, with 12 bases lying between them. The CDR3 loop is CASSYPSGEQFF. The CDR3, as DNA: TGTGCCAGCAGTTACCCGTCGGGTGAGCAGTTCTTC.

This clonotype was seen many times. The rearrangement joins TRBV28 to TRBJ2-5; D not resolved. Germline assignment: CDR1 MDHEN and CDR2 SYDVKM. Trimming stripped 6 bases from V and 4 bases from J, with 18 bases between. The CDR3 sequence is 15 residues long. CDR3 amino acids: CASRMQLGSAETQYF. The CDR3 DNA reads TGTGCCAGCAGAATGCAGTTAGGATCGGCAGAGACCCAGTACTTC.

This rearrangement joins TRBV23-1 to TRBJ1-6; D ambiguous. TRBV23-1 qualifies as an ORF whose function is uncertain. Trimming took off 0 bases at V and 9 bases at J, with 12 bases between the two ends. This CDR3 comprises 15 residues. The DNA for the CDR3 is TGCGCCAGCAGTCAATCGGTCCGGGTTGGTTCACCCCTCCACTTT. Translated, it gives CASSQSVRVGSPLHF.

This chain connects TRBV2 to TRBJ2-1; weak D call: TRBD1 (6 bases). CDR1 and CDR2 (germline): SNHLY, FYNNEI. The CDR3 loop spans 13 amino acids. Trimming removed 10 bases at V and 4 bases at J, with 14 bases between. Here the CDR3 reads CATKGELYNEQFF. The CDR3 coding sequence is TGTGCCACCAAGGGGGAATTATACAATGAGCAGTTCTTC.